This T cell receptor beta chain was sequenced for a study of shared clonotypes between healthy human individuals. The wider study: Ranging from 18 to 49 in age, donors were a couple of women and three men.

Every subset had its genomic DNA shared out evenly among several immunoSEQ plates. It was 300 ng DNA, about 30,000 T cell genomes, that went into each replicate PCR of unsorted PBMC. Method: immunoSEQ multiplex PCR; TCRdb's copy keeps in-frame clones and lacks some. The table has about half a million clones, 70% to 85% seen once. V lost 5 bases to trimming and J lost 1 base, with 14 bases between them. Germline V gene sequence: CDR1 SGHVS, CDR2 FQNEAQ. The CDR3 totals 15 residues. The V and J genes are TRBV7-8 and TRBJ1-1, with D maybe TRBD1 (5 bases). The TCR was taken from a woman between 40 and 55 years old in good health. Some clones in this sample may be carry-over from other donors' samples. Specimen: PBMCs. The CDR3, as DNA: TGTGCCAGCAGCCCGAATCGGGACTGGAACACTGAAGCTTTCTTT. It codes for CASSPNRDWNTEAFF.